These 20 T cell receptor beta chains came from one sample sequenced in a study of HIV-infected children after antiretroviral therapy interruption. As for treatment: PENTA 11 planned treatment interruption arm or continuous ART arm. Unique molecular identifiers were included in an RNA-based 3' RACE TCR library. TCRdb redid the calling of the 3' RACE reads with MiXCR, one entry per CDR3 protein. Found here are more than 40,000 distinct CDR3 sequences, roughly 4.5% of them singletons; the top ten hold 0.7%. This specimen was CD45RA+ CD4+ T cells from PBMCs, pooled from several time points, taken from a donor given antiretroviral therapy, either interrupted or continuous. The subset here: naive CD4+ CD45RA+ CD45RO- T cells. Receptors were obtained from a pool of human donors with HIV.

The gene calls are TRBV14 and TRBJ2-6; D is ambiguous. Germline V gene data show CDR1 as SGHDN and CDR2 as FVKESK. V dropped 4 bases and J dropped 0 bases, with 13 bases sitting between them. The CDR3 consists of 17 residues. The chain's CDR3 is CASSPDVPSSGANVLTF. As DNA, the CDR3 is TGTGCCAGCAGCCCGGACGTACCCAGCTCTGGGGCCAACGTCCTGACTTTC. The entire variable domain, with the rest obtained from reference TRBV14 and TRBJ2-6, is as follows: EAGVTQFPSHSVIEKGQTVTLRCDPISGHDNLYWYRRVMGKEIKFLLHFVKESKQDESGMPNNRFLAERTGGTYSTLKVQPAELEDSGVYFCASSPDVPSSGANVLTFGAGSRLTVL.

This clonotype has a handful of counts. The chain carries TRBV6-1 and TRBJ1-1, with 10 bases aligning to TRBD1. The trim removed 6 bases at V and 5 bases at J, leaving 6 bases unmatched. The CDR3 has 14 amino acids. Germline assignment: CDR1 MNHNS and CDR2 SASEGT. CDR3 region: CASSFGQGETEAFF. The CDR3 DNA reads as TGTGCCAGCAGCTTTGGACAGGGGGAGACTGAAGCTTTCTTT.

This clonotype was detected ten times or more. The CDR3 DNA reads as TGTGCCAGCAGCTTGGAGGTCGGGGAGCTGTTTTTT. Its translation: CASSLEVGELFF. The gene calls are TRBV7-3 and TRBJ2-2, with D tentatively TRBD2 (5 bases). The CDR3 runs 12 residues. CDR1 SGHTA and CDR2 FQGTGA come from the germline V gene. Trimming pared 3 bases from V and 7 bases from J, leaving 6 bases between.

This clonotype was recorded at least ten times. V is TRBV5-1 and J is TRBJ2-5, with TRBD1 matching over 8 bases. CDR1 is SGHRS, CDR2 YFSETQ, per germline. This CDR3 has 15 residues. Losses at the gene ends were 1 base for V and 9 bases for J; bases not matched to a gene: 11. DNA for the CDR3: TGCGCCAGCAGCTTGCAGGGGGCGTTTGGGAATCCCCAGTACTTC. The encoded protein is CASSLQGAFGNPQYF.

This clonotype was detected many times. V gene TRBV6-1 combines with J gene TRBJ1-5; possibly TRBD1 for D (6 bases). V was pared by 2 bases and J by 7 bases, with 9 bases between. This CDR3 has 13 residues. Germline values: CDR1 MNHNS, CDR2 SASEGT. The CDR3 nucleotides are TGTGCCAGCAGTGAAAGGGGGGCCCAGCCCCAGCATTTT. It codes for CASSERGAQPQHF.

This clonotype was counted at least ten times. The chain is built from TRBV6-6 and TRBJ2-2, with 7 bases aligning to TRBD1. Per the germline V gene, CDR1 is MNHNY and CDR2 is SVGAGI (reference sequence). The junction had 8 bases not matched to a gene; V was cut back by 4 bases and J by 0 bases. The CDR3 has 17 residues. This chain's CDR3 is CASSSHRGYSNTGELFF. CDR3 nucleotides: TGTGCCAGCAGTTCCCACAGGGGATACTCGAACACCGGGGAGCTGTTTTTT.

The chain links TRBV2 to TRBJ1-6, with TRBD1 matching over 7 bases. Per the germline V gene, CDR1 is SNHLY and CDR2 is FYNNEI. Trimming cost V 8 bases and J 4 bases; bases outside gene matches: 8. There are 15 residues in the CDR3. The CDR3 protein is CASVRDREYNSPLHF. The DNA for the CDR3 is TGTGCCAGCGTCCGGGACAGAGAATATAATTCACCCCTCCACTTT.

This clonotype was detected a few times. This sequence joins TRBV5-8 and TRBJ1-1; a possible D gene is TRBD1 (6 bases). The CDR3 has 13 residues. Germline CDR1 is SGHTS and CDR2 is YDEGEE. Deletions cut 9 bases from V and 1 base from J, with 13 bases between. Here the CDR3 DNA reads TGTGCCATTTCGCGGGGGCCGAACACTGAAGCTTTCTTT. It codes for CAISRGPNTEAFF. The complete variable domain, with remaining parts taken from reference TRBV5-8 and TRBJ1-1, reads EAGVTQSPTHLIKTRGQQATLRCSPISGHTSVYWYQQALGLGLQFLLWYDEGEERNRGNFPPRFSGRQFPNYSSELNVNALELEDSALYLCAISRGPNTEAFFGQGTRLTVV.

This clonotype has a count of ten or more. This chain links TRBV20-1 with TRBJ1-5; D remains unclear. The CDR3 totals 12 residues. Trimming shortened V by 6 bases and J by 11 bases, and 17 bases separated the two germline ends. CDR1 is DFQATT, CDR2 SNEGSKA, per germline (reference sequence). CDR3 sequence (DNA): TGCAGTGCGACTATTGGGTCCGCTTCCCAGCATTTT. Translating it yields CSATIGSASQHF.

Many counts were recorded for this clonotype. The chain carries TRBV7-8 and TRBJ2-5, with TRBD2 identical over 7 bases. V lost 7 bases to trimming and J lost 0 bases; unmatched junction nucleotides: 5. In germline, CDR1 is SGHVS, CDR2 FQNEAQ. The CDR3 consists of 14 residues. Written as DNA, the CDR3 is TGTGCCAGCACCAAAACTAGCGACCAAGAGACCCAGTACTTC. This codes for CASTKTSDQETQYF.

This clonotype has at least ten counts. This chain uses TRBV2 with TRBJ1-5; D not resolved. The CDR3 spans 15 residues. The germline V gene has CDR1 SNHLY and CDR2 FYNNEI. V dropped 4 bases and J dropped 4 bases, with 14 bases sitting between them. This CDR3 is CASSGGRAPNQPQHF. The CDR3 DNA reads TGTGCCAGCAGTGGGGGTAGGGCACCTAATCAGCCCCAGCATTTT.

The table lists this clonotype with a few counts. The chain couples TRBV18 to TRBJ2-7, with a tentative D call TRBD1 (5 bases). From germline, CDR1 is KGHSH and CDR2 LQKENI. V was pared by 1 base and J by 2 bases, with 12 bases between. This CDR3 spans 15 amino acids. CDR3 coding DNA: TGTGCCAGCTCACCACATCCTCAGGGCACCTACGAGCAGTACTTC. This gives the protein CASSPHPQGTYEQYF. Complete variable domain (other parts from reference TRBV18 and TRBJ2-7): NAGVMQNPRHLVRRRGQEARLRCSPMKGHSHVYWYRQLPEEGLKFMVYLQKENIIDESGMPKERFSAEFPKEGPSILRIQQVVRGDSAAYFCASSPHPQGTYEQYFGPGTRLTVT.

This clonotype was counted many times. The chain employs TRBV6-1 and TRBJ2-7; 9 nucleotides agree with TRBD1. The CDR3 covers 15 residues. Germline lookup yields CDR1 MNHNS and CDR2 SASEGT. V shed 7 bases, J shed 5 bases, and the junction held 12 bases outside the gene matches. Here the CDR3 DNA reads TGTGCCAGCACTACGATAGGACAGGGGCGGCACGAGCAGTACTTC. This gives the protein CASTTIGQGRHEQYF.

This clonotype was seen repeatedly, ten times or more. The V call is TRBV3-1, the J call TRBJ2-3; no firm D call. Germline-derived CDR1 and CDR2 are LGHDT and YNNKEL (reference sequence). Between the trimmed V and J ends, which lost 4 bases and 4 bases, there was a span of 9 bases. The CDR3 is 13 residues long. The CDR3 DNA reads TGTGCCAGCAGCCCCCCAGGCTCAGATACGCAGTATTTT. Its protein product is CASSPPGSDTQYF.

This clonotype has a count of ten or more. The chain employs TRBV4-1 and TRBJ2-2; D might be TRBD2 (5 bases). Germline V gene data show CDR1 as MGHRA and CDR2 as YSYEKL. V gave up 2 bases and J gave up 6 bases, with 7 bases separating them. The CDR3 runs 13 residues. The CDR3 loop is CASSQLASGELFF. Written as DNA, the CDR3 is TGCGCCAGCAGCCAACTAGCATCCGGGGAGCTGTTTTTT.

CDR3 nucleotide sequence: TGTGCCAGCAGTTACCTACAGGGGAGCTACGAGCAGTACTTC. This gives the protein CASSYLQGSYEQYF. The chain employs TRBV6-6 and TRBJ2-7; 7 bases align to TRBD1. Germline V gene lookup returns CDR1 MNHNY and CDR2 SVGAGI (reference sequence). This CDR3 has 14 residues. V shed 2 bases and J 3 bases; nucleotides not matched to a gene: 4.

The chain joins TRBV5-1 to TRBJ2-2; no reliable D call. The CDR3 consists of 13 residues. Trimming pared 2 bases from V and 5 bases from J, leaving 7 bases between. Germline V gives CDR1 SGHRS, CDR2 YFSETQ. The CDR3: CASSFAGTGELFF. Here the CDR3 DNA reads TGCGCCAGCAGCTTCGCCGGAACCGGGGAGCTGTTTTTT.

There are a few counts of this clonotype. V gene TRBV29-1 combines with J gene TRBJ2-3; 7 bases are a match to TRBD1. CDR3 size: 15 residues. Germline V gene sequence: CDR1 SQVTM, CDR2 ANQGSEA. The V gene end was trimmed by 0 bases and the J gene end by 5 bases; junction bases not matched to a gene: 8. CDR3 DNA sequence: TGCAGCGTTGAAGATCGGGACAGAGGGGGAGATACGCAGTATTTT. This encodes CSVEDRDRGGDTQYF.

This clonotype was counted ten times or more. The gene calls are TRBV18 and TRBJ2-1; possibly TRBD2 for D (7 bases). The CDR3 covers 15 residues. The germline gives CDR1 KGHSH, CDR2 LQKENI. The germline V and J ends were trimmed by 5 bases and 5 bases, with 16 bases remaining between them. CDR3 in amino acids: CASSTLGGPNNEQFF. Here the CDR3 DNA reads TGTGCCAGCTCAACTCTGGGGGGGCCTAACAATGAGCAGTTCTTC.

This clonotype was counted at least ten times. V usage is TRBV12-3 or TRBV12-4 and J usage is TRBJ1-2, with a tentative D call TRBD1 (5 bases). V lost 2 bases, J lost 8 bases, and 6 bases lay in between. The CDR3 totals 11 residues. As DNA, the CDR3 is TGTGCCAGCAGTTTAAGGGGCGGCTACACCTTC. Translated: CASSLRGGYTF.